Listed below are T cell receptor beta chains from one sample, sequenced in a study of technical replicates of blood from a few donors. Profiled with immunoSEQ multiplex PCR; TCRdb holds only in-frame clones, not every one. The sample holds some 80,000 clones, 90% to 95% seen once. The sample comprised T cells isolated from PBMCs. Every receptor here comes from a human donor in good health. The CDR3 runs from the conserved cysteine through the conserved F or W.

length | J | V | CDR3
18 | TRBJ2-6 | TRBV4-1 | CASSQGAQGARGANVLTF
17 | TRBJ2-7 | TRBV5-1 | CASSLGVREYIADEQYF
17 | TRBJ1-1 | TRBV4-3 | CASSQEGEGTMNTEAFF
15 | TRBJ2-3 | TRBV6-5 | CASSRLAGEEDTQYF
14 | TRBJ1-5 | TRBV4-3 | CASSQDRFNQPQHF
13 | TRBJ2-1 | TRBV6-6 | CASRLYRGYEQFF
15 | TRBJ1-5 | TRBV19 | CASSIEGAHGQPQHF
15 | TRBJ2-7 | TRBV4-1 | CASSQIPGQGYEQYF
13 | TRBJ1-2 | TRBV5-1 | CASSLGEIYGYTF
15 | TRBJ2-1 | TRBV9 | CASSTWDRGDNEQFF
15 | TRBJ2-3 | TRBV4-3 | CASSQLAGFTDTQYF
15 | TRBJ1-2 | TRBV27 | CASRPGHAINYGYTF
12 | TRBJ1-2 | TRBV7-2 | CASSPDRLGYTF
14 | TRBJ2-2 | TRBV6-5 | CASSRDTNTGELFF
15 | TRBJ2-1 | TRBV19 | CASSIASGIFNEQFF
14 | TRBJ1-2 | TRBV4-3 | CASSAGRDGYGYTF